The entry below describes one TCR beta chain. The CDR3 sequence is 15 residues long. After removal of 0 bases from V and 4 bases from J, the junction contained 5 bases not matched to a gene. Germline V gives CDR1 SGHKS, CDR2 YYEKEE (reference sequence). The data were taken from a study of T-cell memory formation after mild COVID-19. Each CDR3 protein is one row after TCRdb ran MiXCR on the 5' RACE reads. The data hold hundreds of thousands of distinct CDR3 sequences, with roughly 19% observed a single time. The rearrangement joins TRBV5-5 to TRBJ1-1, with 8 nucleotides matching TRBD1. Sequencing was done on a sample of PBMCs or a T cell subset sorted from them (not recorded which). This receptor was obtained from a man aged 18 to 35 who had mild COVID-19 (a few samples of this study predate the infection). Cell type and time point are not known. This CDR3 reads CASSLGNTGGTEAFF. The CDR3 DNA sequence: TGTGCCAGCAGCTTGGGGAATACAGGGGGCACTGAAGCTTTCTTT.